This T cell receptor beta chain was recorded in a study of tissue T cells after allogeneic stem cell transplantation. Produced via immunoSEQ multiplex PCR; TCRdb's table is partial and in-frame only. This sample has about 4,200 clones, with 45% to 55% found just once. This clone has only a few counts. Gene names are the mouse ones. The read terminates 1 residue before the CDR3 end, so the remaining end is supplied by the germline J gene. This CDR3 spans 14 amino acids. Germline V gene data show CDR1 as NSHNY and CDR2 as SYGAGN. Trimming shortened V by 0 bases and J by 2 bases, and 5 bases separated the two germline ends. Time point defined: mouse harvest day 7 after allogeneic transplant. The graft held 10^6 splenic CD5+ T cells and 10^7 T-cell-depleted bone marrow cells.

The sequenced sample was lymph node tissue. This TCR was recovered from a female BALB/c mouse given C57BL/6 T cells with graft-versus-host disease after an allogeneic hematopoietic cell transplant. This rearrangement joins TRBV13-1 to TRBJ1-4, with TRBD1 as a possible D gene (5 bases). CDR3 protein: CASSDEGSNERLFF. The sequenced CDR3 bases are TGTGCCAGCAGTGATGAGGGGTCCAACGAAAGATTATTT.